Given below is one T cell receptor beta chain in context. Germline V CDR1 and CDR2: MNHNY, SVGAGI (reference sequence). After removal of 4 bases from V and 5 bases from J, the junction contained 5 bases not matched to a gene. The CDR3 is 15 amino acids. The data were obtained in a study of blood T cell repertoires in COVID-19. Here immunoSEQ multiplex PCR was the method, and the copy in TCRdb shows in-frame clones only, minus some. Here the sample spans 90,000 to 130,000 clones, approximately 83% being singletons. The chain uses TRBV6-6 and TRBJ2-2, with 9 bases lining up with TRBD1. Material: peripheral blood. This receptor was taken from a woman in her 70s with acute or convalescent COVID-19. This CDR3 reads CASSSGTGITGELFF. For the CDR3, the DNA is TGTGCCAGCAGTTCCGGGACAGGGATAACCGGGGAGCTGTTTTTT.